The clone carrying this T cell receptor beta chain was picked up a small number of times. Gene names and germline refer to mouse. The read gets to within 4 residues of the CDR3 end, and the germline J gene fills in the rest. The data originate from a study of CD8+ T cells in alopecia areata. As for the study in general: It was roughly 7-11-week-old female C3H/HeJ mice that received skin from 6-12-month-old C3H/HeJ graft donors with spontaneous alopecia.

This CDR3 is 13 amino acids long. Trimming pared 5 bases from V and 3 bases from J, leaving 12 bases between. The germline V gene encodes CDR1 FNHDT and CDR2 SITEND (reference sequence). Sorting relied on CD4, CD8alpha, NKG2D, NKG2ACE and other markers applied to pooled cutaneous lymph node cells. Once RNA had been extracted, it was reverse transcribed into cDNA to act as the sequencing template. The data were produced by immunoSEQ multiplex PCR, yet TCRdb's version contains in-frame clones alone and is incomplete. The specimen gives approximately 300,000 clones without singletons; the ten biggest hold 0.9% to 1.5%.

The specimen was CD4+ T cells sorted from a lymph node. The chain is built from TRBV19 and TRBJ2-7; perhaps TRBD1 as D (6 bases). This TCR came from a C3H/HeJ mouse with alopecia areata. MHC haplotype: H2-k. CDR3 sequence reads: CASRSARGYEQYF. The sequenced part of the CDR3 DNA is TGTGCCAGCAGGTCCGCCAGGGGCTAT.